This is a list of T cell receptor beta chains from one sample in a study of T cell responses to AZD1222 COVID-19 vaccine. The data were produced by immunoSEQ multiplex PCR, yet TCRdb's version contains in-frame clones alone and is incomplete. The table shows approximately 190,000 clones, with 80% to 95% occurring only once. This material consisted of peripheral blood, taken on day 0 of AZD1222 vaccination. These receptors all stem from an adult in good health. CDR3s include the opening cysteine and the closing phenylalanine or tryptophan. A D gene is named only where the DNA matches it firmly.

j_call	d_call	v_call	cdr3_aa
TRBJ2-5	.	TRBV4-1	CASSQIPYGETQYF
TRBJ2-3	.	TRBV2	CASSEARLARGDTQYF
TRBJ1-5	.	TRBV6-2/TRBV6-3	CASSSVSGAVQPQHF
TRBJ1-2	.	TRBV3-1/TRBV3-2	CASAQGSYGYTF
TRBJ2-2	TRBD2	TRBV9	CASSQGRGHSGDTGELFF
TRBJ1-1	TRBD1	TRBV7-9	CASSLQTGRGEAFF
TRBJ1-5	.	TRBV11-2	CASSIDGRTQHF
TRBJ2-5	TRBD2	TRBV7-2	CASSLGTAGGQETQYF
TRBJ1-3	TRBD1	TRBV10-3	CAISEATGGNTIYF
TRBJ1-6	TRBD1	TRBV6-5	CASSYQRQGGNSPLHF
TRBJ1-3	.	TRBV3-1/TRBV3-2	CASSPGGTRGNTIYF
TRBJ1-1	.	TRBV12-3/TRBV12-4	CASSNARDAFF
TRBJ1-1	.	TRBV27	CASSFSKETDTEAFF
TRBJ1-3	.	TRBV9	CASSGQAAGAAGNTIYF
TRBJ2-3	TRBD2	TRBV28	CASSLGTNLGISTDTQYF
TRBJ2-1	.	TRBV6-6	CASTLREGSEQFF
TRBJ2-6	TRBD1	TRBV9	CASTGTGQQSGANVLTF
TRBJ2-2	.	TRBV6-5	CASRSRVIGGELFF
TRBJ1-5	.	TRBV12-3/TRBV12-4	CASSLTRNQPQHF
TRBJ2-1	.	TRBV28	CASSFPRWEIYNEQFF
TRBJ1-2	TRBD1	TRBV5-1	CASSSRQGALYGYTF
TRBJ2-7	.	TRBV6-5	CASKSPGRNSYEQYF
TRBJ2-1	.	TRBV3-1/TRBV3-2	CASSHPPLFRLVSYNEQFF
TRBJ1-2	.	TRBV12-5	CASGFTGGYGYTF
TRBJ2-7	TRBD1	TRBV10-3	CAISPSTGNYEQYF
TRBJ2-3	TRBD1	TRBV5-8	CASSITGQGASDTQYF
TRBJ2-1	TRBD2	TRBV9	CASSAGTSGGARNEQFF
TRBJ1-1	.	TRBV7-2	CASSPPHSNTEAFF
TRBJ1-4	.	TRBV27	CASSRGGGGEKLFF
TRBJ1-5	.	TRBV7-9	CASSASGAGLNQPQHF
TRBJ1-3	.	TRBV5-6	CASSSGRWAGNTIYF
TRBJ2-5	.	TRBV29-1	CSVGGRIQETQYF
TRBJ2-6	.	TRBV18	CASSPGTFSGANVLTF
TRBJ1-6	.	TRBV27	CATGTFNSPLHF
TRBJ1-1	.	TRBV27	CASSLGDRMNTEAFF
TRBJ1-4	.	TRBV5-1	CASSLTPSGEKLFF